There are a few counts of the clone carrying this T cell receptor (beta chain). Its antigen is still unknown. Method: immunoSEQ multiplex PCR; TCRdb's copy keeps in-frame clones and lacks some. Of about 54,000 clones in the sample, about 86% were seen once. The germline CDR1 and CDR2 sequences are MNHEY and SVGAGI. Trimming cost V 5 bases and J 1 base, with 11 bases left between them. The CDR3 runs 14 residues. This record comes from a study of T cell responses to AZD1222 COVID-19 vaccine. Study conclusions and caveats: Regions 160-218 and 743-854 dominated among vaccine-associated CD4 TCRs spanning spike. Every sample of the repertoires postdated the peak T cell response.

The sample in question was peripheral blood, obtained 28 days after the second AZD1222 dose. The clonotype was recovered from an adult who received the AZD1222 COVID-19 vaccine. The chain couples TRBV6-5 to TRBJ1-1; unclear D gene. Written as DNA, the CDR3 is TGTGCCAGCAGTCCGGACCTTTGGAACACTGAAGCTTTCTTT. This gives the protein CASSPDLWNTEAFF.